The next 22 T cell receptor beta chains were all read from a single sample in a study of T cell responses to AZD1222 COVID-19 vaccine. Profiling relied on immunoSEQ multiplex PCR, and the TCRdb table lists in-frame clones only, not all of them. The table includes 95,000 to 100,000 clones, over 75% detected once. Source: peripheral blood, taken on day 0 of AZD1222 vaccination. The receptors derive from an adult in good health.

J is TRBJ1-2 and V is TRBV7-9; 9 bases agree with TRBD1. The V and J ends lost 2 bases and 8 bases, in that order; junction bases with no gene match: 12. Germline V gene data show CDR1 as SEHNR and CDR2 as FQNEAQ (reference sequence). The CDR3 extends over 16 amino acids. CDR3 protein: CASSLPGQGGGGGYTF. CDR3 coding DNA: TGTGCCAGCAGCTTACCGGGACAGGGAGGAGGTGGGGGCTACACCTTC.

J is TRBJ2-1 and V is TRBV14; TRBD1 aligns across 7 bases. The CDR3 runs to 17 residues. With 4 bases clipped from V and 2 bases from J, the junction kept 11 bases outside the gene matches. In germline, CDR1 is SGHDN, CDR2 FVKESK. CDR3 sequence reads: CASSLSKTGVTYNEQFF. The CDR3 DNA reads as TGTGCCAGCAGCCTATCAAAAACAGGGGTCACCTACAATGAGCAGTTCTTC.

The CDR3 is CAIRGREGSGYEQYF. CDR3 in DNA: TGTGCCATCAGAGGGCGGGAGGGTAGTGGTTACGAGCAGTACTTC. V gene TRBV10-3 combines with J gene TRBJ2-7; 9 nucleotides line up with TRBD2. The germline V gene has CDR1 ENHRY and CDR2 SYGVKD. CDR3 length: 15 residues. Trimming at V came to 6 bases and at J to 4 bases, leaving 10 bases not matched to a gene.

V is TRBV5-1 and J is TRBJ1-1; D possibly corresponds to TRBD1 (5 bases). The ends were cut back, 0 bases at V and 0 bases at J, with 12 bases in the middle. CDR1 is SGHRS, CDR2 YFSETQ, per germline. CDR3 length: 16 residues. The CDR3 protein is CASSLGGAKMNTEAFF. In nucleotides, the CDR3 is TGCGCCAGCAGCTTGGGCGGGGCGAAGATGAACACTGAAGCTTTCTTT.

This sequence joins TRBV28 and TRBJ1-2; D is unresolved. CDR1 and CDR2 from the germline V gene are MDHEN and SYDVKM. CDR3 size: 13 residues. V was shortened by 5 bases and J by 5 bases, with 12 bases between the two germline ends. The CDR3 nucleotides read TGTGCCAGCAGTCCATCGACACAATATGGCTACACCTTC. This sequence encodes CASSPSTQYGYTF.

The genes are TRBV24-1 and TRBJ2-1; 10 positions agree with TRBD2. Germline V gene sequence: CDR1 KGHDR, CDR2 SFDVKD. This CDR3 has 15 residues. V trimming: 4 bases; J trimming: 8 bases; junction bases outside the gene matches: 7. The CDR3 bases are TGTGCCACCAGTGAGCCTCAGCGGGAGGGCGATGAGCAGTTCTTC. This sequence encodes CATSEPQREGDEQFF.

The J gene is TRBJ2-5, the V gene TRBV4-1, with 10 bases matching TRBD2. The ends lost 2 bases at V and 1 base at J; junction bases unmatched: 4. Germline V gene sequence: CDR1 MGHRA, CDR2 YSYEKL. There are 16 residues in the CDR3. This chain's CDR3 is CASSQMLAGAQETQYF. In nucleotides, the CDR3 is TGCGCCAGCAGCCAAATGCTAGCGGGGGCCCAAGAGACCCAGTACTTC.

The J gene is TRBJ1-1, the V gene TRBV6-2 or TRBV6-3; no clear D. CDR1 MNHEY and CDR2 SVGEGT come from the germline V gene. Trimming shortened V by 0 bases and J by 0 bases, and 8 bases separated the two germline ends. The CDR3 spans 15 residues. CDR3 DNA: TGTGCCAGCAGTTACTCACAGAGCATGAACACTGAAGCTTTCTTT. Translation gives CASSYSQSMNTEAFF.

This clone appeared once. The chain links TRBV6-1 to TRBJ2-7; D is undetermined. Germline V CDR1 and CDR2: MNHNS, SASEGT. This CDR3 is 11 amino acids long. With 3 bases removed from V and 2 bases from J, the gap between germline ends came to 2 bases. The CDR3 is CASSDPYEQYF. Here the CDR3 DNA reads TGTGCCAGCAGTGATCCCTACGAGCAGTACTTC.

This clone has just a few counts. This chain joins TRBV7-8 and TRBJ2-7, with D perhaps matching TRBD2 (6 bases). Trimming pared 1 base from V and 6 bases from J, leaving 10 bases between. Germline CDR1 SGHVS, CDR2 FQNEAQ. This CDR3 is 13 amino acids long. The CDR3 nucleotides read TGTGCCAGCAGCTTAGTAGTGGGAGGCGAGCAGTACTTC. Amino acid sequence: CASSLVVGGEQYF.

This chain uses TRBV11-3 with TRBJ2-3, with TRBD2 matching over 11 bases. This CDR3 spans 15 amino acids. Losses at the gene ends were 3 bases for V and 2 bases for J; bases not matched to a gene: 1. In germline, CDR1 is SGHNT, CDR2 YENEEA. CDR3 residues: CASSLGLAVTDTQYF. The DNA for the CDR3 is TGTGCCAGCAGCTTGGGACTAGCGGTCACAGATACGCAGTATTTT.

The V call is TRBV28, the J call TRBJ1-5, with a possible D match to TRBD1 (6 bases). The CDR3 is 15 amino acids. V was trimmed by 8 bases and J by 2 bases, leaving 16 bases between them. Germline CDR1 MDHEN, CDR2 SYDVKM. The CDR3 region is CASWGAGVGNQPQHF. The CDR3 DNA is TGTGCCAGCTGGGGCGCAGGGGTCGGCAATCAGCCCCAGCATTTT.

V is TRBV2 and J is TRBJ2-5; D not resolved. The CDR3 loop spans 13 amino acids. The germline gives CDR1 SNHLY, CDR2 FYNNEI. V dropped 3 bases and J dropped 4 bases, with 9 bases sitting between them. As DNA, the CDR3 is TGTGCCAGCAGTGAGAGCTGGGCAGAGACCCAGTACTTC. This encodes CASSESWAETQYF.

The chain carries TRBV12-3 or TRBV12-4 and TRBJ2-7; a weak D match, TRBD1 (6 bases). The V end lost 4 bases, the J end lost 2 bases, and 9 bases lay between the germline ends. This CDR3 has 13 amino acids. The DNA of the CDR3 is TGTGCCAGCAGTTCCAGGACAGCCTACGAGCAGTACTTC. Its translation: CASSSRTAYEQYF.

Here the CDR3 DNA reads TGTGCCAGCAGTAGGGACAGACTTCAAGAGACCCAGTACTTC. Its protein product is CASSRDRLQETQYF. V usage is TRBV27 and J usage is TRBJ2-5; 7 bases map to TRBD1. The CDR3 sequence is 14 residues long. CDR1 MNHEY and CDR2 SMNVEV come from the germline V gene (reference sequence). J gave up 2 bases and V 5 bases, and 5 bases lay outside the gene matches.

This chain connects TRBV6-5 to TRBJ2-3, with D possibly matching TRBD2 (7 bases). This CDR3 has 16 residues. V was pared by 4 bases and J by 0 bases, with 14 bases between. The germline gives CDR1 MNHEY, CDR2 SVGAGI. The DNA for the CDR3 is TGTGCCAGCAGTTCGGGGGGCGGACCCAGCACAGATACGCAGTATTTT. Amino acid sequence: CASSSGGGPSTDTQYF.

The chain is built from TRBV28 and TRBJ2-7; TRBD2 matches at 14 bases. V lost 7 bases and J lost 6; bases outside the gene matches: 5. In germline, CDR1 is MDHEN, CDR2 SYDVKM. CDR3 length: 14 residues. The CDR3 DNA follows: TGTGCCAGCAACGAAGGACTAGCGGGAGGCGAGCAGTACTTC. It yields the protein CASNEGLAGGEQYF.

The CDR3 region has the DNA TGTGCCACCAGCAGAGAAGGGGGCTACAATGAGCAGTTCTTC. As protein: CATSREGGYNEQFF. This chain connects TRBV15 to TRBJ2-1; TRBD1 might be the D (6 bases). Germline assignment: CDR1 LNHNV and CDR2 YYDKDF (reference sequence). The CDR3 has 14 amino acids. The V end was cut by 0 bases, the J end by 3 bases, with 6 bases between.

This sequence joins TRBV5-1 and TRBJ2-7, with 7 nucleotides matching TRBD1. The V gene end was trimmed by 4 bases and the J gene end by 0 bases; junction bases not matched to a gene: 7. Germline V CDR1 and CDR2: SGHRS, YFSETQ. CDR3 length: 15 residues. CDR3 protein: CASSTGTVSSYEQYF. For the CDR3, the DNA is TGCGCCAGCAGCACGGGGACAGTATCCTCCTACGAGCAGTACTTC. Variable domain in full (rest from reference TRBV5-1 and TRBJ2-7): KAGVTQTPRYLIKTRGQQVTLSCSPISGHRSVSWYQQTPGQGLQFLFEYFSETQRNKGNFPGRFSGRQFSNSRSEMNVSTLELGDSALYLCASSTGTVSSYEQYFGPGTRLTVT.

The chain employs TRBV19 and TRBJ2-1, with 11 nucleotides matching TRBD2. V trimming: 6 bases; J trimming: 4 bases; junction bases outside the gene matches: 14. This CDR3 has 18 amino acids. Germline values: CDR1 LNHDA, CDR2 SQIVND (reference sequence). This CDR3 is CASSHFSLAGVGYNEQFF. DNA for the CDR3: TGTGCCAGTAGCCATTTCTCACTAGCGGGAGTGGGGTACAATGAGCAGTTCTTC.

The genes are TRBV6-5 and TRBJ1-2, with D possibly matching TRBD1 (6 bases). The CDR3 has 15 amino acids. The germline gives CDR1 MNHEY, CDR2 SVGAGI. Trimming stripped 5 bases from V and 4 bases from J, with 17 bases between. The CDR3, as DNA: TGTGCCAGCAGTCCCCCGGACAGCCTTGGCTATGGCTACACCTTC. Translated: CASSPPDSLGYGYTF.

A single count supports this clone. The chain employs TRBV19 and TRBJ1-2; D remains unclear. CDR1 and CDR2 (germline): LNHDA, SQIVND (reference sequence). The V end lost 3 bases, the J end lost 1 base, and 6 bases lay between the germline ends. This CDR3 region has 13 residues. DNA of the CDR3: TGTGCCAGTAGTATGGCCAGTAACTATGGCTACACCTTC. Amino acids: CASSMASNYGYTF.